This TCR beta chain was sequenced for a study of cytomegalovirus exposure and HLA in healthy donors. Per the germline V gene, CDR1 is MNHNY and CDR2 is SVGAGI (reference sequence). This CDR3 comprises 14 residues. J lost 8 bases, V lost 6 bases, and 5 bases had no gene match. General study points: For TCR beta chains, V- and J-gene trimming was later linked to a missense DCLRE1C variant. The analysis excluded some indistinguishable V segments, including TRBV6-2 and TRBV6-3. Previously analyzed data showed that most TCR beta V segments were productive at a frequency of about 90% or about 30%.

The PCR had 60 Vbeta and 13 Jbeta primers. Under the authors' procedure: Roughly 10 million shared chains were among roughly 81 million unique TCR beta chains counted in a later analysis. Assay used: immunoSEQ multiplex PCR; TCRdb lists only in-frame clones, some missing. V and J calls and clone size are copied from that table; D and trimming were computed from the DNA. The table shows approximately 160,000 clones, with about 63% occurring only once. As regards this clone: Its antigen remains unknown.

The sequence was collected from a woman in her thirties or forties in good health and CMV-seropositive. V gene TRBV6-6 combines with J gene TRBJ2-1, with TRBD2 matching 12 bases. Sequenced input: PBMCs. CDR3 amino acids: CASRGSSGRDEQFF. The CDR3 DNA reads TGTGCCAGCAGGGGATCTAGCGGGAGGGATGAGCAGTTCTTC.